This paragraph reports one T cell receptor beta chain. The data stem from a study of blood T cell repertoires in COVID-19. Whole-study context: Acute and convalescent COVID-19 samples came from the United States, Italy and Spain. PBMCs, B-cell-depleted T cells, or T cells provided the cDNA or gDNA that made up the material.

The length of the CDR3 is 14 residues. V dropped 6 bases and J dropped 8; count of bases not matched to a gene: 9. The germline V gene encodes CDR1 MNHEY and CDR2 SVGAGI. The Seattle patients joined while their infection was active and were tracked longitudinally afterward. Per the original methods: Scientists estimated how many nucleated cells there were by amplifying reference gene primers. Using immunoSEQ multiplex PCR, the repertoire was profiled, and TCRdb retains in-frame clones only, with some absent. V, J and clone size derive from that table, while D and trimming were established from the DNA sequence. The profile shows some 74,000 clones, approximately 89% of them singletons.

The origin of this receptor is a middle-aged man with COVID-19, enrolled during active disease. This chain joins TRBV6-5 and TRBJ1-4; 7 nucleotides align to TRBD1. The specimen sequenced was peripheral blood. CDR3 DNA sequence: TGTGCCAGCAGGGTTACAGGGGTGGTGGAAAAACTGTTTTTT. The encoded protein is CASRVTGVVEKLFF.